This T cell receptor (beta chain) was observed in a study of T cell repertoires in cytomegalovirus infection. The V end was cut by 1 base, the J end by 2 bases, with 15 bases between. Looked up from germline, CDR1 is MNHEY and CDR2 is SVGEGT. The CDR3 runs to 17 residues. TCRdb reanalysed the reads using MiXCR and keeps one entry per CDR3 protein. Among some 300,000 distinct CDR3 sequences listed, roughly a tenth were seen once. The chain joins TRBV6-2 or TRBV6-3 to TRBJ1-5; no firm D call. This receptor was taken from a human donor in good health (CMV status not recorded). Some clones in this sample may be carry-over from other donors' samples. Specimen: PBMCs. The CDR3 loop is CASSYFGRLDGNQPQHF. CDR3 coding DNA: TGTGCCAGCAGTTACTTCGGACGGTTAGACGGCAATCAGCCCCAGCATTTT.